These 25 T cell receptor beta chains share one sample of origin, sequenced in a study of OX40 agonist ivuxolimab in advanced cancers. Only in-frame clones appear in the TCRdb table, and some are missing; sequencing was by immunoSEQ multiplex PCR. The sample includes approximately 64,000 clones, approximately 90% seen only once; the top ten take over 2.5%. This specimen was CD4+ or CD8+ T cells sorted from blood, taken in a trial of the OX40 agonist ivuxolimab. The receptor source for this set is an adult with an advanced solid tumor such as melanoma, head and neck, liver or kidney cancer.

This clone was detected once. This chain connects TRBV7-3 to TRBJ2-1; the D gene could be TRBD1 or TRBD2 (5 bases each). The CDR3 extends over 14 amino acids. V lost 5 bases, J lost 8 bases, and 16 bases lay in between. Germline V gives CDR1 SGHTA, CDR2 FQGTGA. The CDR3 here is CASSTRGRADEQFF. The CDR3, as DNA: TGTGCCAGCAGCACGAGGGGCAGGGCTGATGAGCAGTTCTTC. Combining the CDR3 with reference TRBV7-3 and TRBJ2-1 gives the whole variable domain GAGVSQTPSNKVTEKGKYVELRCDPISGHTALYWYRQSLGQGPEFLIYFQGTGAADDSGLPNDRFFAVRPEGSVSTLKIQRTERGDSAVYLCASSTRGRADEQFFGPGTRLTVL.

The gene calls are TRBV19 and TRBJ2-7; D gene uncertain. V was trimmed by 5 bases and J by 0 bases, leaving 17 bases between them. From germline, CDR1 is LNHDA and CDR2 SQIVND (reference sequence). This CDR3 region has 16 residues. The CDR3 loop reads CASSGSGRLGSYEQYF. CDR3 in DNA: TGTGCCAGTAGTGGCTCCGGGCGGCTAGGCTCCTACGAGCAGTACTTC.

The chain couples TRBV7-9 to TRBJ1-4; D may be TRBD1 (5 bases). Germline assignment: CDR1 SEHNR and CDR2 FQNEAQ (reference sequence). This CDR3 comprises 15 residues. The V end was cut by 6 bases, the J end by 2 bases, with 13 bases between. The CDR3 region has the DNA TGTGCCAGCAGTGGAACAGGCTCGACTAATGAAAAACTGTTTTTT. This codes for CASSGTGSTNEKLFF.

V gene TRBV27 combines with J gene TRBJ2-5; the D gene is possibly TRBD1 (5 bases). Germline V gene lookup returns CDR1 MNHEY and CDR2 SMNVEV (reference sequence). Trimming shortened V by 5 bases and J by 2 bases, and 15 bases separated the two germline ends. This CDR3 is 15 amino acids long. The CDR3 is CASSLTWGIQETQYF. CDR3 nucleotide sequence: TGTGCCAGCAGTCTCACCTGGGGCATTCAAGAGACCCAGTACTTC.

CDR3 in amino acids: CASSLDLAGPFHDEQYF. As DNA, the CDR3 is TGTGCCAGCAGCTTAGATCTAGCGGGGCCCTTCCACGACGAGCAGTACTTC. The chain employs TRBV7-9 and TRBJ2-7; 9 positions match TRBD2. This CDR3 spans 17 amino acids. V lost 1 base to trimming and J lost 5 bases; unmatched junction nucleotides: 12. In germline, CDR1 is SEHNR, CDR2 FQNEAQ (reference sequence). Full variable domain (missing parts from reference TRBV7-9 and TRBJ2-7): DTGVSQNPRHKITKRGQNVTFRCDPISEHNRLYWYRQTLGQGPEFLTYFQNEAQLEKSRLLSDRFSAERPKGSFSTLEIQRTEQGDSAMYLCASSLDLAGPFHDEQYFGPGTRLTVT.

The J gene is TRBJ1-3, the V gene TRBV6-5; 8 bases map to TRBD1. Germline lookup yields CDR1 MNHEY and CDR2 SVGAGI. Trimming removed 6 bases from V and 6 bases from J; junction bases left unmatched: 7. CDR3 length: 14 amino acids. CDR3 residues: CASREQGGENTIYF. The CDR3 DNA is TGTGCCAGCAGGGAACAGGGGGGAGAAAACACCATATATTTT.

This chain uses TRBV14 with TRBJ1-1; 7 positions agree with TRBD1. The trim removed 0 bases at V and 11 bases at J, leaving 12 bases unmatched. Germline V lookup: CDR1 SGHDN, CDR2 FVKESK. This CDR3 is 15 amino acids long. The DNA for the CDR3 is TGTGCCAGCAGCCAAGAGTCCGGGACAGTATCATGGGCTTTCTTT. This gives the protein CASSQESGTVSWAFF.

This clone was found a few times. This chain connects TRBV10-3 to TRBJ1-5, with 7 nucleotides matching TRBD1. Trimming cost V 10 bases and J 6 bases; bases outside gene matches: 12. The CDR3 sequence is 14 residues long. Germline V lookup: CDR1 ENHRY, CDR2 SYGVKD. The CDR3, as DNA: TGTGCCAGCCAAGGAGGGGGCGAGGTTCAGCCCCAGCATTTT. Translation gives CASQGGGEVQPQHF.

The CDR3 spells CAWSVQNNYGYTF. For the CDR3, the DNA is TGTGCCTGGAGTGTACAAAATAACTATGGCTACACCTTC. The V call is TRBV30, the J call TRBJ1-2; D uncertain. The CDR3 loop spans 13 amino acids. V lost 0 bases and J 1 base, leaving 6 bases between the germline ends. Germline V gives CDR1 GTSNPN, CDR2 SVGIG (reference sequence).

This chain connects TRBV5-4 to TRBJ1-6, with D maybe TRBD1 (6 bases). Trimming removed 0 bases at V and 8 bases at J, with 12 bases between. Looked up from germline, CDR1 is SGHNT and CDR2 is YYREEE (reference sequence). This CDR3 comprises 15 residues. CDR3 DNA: TGTGCCAGCAGCTTGGAATTAGGGGGTTATTCACCCCTCCACTTT. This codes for CASSLELGGYSPLHF. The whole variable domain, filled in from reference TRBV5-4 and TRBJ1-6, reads ETGVTQSPTHLIKTRGQQVTLRCSSQSGHNTVSWYQQALGQGPQFIFQYYREEENGRGNFPPRFSGLQFPNYSSELNVNALELDDSALYLCASSLELGGYSPLHFGNGTRLTVT.

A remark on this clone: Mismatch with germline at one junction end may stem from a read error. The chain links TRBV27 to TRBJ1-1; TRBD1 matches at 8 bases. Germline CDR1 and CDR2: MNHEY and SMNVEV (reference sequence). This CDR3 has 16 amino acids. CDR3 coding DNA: TGTGCCAGCCGGACAGGGTTAAGGTTTCTCCGGGACCGCTGGATTTTT. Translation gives CASRTGLRFLRDRWIF.

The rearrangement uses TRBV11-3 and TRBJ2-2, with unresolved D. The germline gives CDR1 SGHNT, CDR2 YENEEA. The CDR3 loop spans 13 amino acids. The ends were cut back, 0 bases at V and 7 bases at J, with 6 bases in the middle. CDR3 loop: CASSLEAHGELFF. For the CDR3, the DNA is TGTGCCAGCAGCTTAGAGGCTCACGGGGAGCTGTTTTTT. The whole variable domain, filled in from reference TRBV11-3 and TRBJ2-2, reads EAGVVQSPRYKIIEKKQPVAFWCNPISGHNTLYWYLQNLGQGPELLIRYENEEAVDDSQLPKDRFSAERLKGVDSTLKIQPAELGDSAVYLCASSLEAHGELFFGEGSRLTVL.

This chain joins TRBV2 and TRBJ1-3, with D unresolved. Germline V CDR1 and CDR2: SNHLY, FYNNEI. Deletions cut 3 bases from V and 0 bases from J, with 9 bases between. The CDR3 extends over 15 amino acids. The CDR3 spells CASSDRTRSGNTIYF. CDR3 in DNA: TGTGCCAGCAGTGATAGGACCCGCTCTGGAAACACCATATATTTT.

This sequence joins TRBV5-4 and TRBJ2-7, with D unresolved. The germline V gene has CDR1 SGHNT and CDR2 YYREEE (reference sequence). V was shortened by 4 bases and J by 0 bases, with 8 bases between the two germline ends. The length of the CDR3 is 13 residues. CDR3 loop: CASSRKSSYEQYF. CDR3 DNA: TGTGCCAGCAGCCGGAAGAGCTCCTACGAGCAGTACTTC. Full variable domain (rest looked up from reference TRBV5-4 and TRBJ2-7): ETGVTQSPTHLIKTRGQQVTLRCSSQSGHNTVSWYQQALGQGPQFIFQYYREEENGRGNFPPRFSGLQFPNYSSELNVNALELDDSALYLCASSRKSSYEQYFGPGTRLTVT.

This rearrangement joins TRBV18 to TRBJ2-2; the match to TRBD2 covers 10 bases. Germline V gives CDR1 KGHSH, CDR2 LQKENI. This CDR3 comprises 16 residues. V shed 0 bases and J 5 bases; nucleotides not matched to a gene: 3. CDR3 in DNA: TGTGCCAGCTCACCACCAGCGGGAGGGGAAACCGGGGAGCTGTTTTTT. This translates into CASSPPAGGETGELFF.

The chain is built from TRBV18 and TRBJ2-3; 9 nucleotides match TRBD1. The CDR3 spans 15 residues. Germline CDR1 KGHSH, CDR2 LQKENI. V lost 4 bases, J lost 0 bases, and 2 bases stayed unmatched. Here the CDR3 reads CASSRQGDSTDTQYF. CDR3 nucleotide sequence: TGTGCCAGCTCACGACAGGGGGACAGCACAGATACGCAGTATTTT.

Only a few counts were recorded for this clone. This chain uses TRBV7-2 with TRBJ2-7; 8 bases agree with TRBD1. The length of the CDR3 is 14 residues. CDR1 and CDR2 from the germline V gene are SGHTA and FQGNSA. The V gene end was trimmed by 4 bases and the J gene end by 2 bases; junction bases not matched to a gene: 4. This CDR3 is CASSWGQATYEQYF. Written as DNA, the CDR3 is TGTGCCAGCAGCTGGGGACAGGCCACCTACGAGCAGTACTTC. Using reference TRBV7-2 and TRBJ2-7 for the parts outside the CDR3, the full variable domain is GAGVSQSPSNKVTEKGKDVELRCDPISGHTALYWYRQSLGQGLEFLIYFQGNSAPDKSGLPSDRFSAERTGGSVSTLTIQRTQQEDSAVYLCASSWGQATYEQYFGPGTRLTVT.

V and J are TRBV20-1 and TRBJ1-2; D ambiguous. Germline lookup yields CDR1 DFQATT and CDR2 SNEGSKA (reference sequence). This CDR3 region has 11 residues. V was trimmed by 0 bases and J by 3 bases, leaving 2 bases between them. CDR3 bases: TGCAGTGCTAGAGAAGACTATGGCTACACCTTC. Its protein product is CSAREDYGYTF.

CDR3 region: CAWSRDGYEAFF. In nucleotides, the CDR3 is TGTGCCTGGAGTAGAGACGGCTATGAAGCTTTCTTT. The chain employs TRBV30 and TRBJ1-1; D is undetermined. CDR1 and CDR2 from the germline V gene are GTSNPN and SVGIG (reference sequence). The CDR3 extends over 12 amino acids. Trimming removed 2 bases from V and 7 bases from J, with 11 bases in between.

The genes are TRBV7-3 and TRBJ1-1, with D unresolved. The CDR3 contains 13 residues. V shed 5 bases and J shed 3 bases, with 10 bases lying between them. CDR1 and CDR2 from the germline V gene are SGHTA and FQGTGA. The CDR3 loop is CASSPDPYTEAFF. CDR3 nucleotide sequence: TGTGCCAGCAGCCCCGACCCCTACACTGAAGCTTTCTTT.

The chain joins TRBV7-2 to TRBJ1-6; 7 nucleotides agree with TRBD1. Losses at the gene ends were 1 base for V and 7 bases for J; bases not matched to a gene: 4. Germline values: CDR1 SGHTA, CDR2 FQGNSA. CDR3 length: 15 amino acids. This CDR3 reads CASSLDPGQNSPLHF. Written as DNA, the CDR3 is TGTGCCAGCAGCTTAGATCCGGGACAGAATTCACCCCTCCACTTT.

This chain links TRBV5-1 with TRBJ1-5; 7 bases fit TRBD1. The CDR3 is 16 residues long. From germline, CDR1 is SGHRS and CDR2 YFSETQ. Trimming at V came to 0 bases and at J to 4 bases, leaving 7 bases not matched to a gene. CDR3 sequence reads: CASSLVGGGMNQPQHF. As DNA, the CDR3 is TGCGCCAGCAGCTTGGTGGGAGGGGGCATGAATCAGCCCCAGCATTTT.

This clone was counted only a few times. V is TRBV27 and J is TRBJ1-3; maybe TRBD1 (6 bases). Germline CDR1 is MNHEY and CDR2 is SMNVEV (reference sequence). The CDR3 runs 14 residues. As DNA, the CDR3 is TGTGCTGAGGGGGGGTGCCCATCTGGAAACACCATATATTTT. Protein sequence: CAEGGCPSGNTIYF.

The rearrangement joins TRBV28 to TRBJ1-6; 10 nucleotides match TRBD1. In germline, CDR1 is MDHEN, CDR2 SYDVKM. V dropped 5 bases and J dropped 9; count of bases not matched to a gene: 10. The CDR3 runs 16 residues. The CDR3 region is CASSDPGQGWGSPLHF. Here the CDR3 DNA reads TGTGCCAGCAGTGACCCGGGACAGGGGTGGGGTTCACCCCTCCACTTT.

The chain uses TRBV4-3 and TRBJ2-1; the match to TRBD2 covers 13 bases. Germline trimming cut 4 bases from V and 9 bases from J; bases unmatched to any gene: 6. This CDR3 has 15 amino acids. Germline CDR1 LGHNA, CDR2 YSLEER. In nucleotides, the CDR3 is TGCGCCAGCAGCCGAGGACTAGCGGGGGTCTCTGAGCAGTTCTTC. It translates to CASSRGLAGVSEQFF.